This T cell receptor (beta chain) was observed in a study of blood T cells in healthy people across ages. Ten or more counts support this clonotype. Through a sample-barcoded 5' primer and a J-beta primer mix, a second PCR was run for about 6 to 11 cycles. TCRdb redid the calling of the 5' RACE reads with MiXCR, one entry per CDR3 protein. Of about 1.5 million distinct CDR3 sequences detected, roughly two fifths appear once; the ten largest clones hold approximately 4%. The V and J ends lost 2 bases and 10 bases respectively, with 6 bases between them. From germline, CDR1 is LGHNA and CDR2 YNFKEQ. The CDR3 loop spans 11 amino acids. Approximately 9 milliliters of peripheral blood were drawn from each donor into EDTA-treated tubes. The extraction recovered at least 5.5 micrograms of total RNA per sample.

The sample comprised blood. The receptor was isolated from a woman between 18 and 30 years old in good health. The V gene is TRBV4-2, the J gene TRBJ2-1, with D perhaps TRBD2 (6 bases). The CDR3 loop is CASSQRGEQFF. The DNA of the CDR3 is TGTGCCAGCAGCCAACGGGGGGAGCAGTTCTTC.